This passage covers 19 T cell receptor beta chains from one sample sequenced in a study of early stage breast cancer tumors. Assay used: immunoSEQ multiplex PCR; TCRdb lists only in-frame clones, some missing. The sample yields around 78,000 clones, around 80% seen once. What was sequenced was blood. The receptors originated from a person in their sixties or seventies with breast cancer.

V gene TRBV5-1 combines with J gene TRBJ1-2; D might be TRBD1 (6 bases). This CDR3 is 14 amino acids long. Germline values: CDR1 SGHRS, CDR2 YFSETQ. Deletions cut 0 bases from V and 1 base from J, with 7 bases between. CDR3: CASSLEQGNYGYTF. In nucleotides, the CDR3 is TGCGCCAGCAGCTTGGAACAGGGTAACTATGGCTACACCTTC.

The J gene is TRBJ2-5, the V gene TRBV6-1; 7 bases align to TRBD1. Trimming removed 6 bases from V and 5 bases from J; junction bases left unmatched: 12. The germline V gene has CDR1 MNHNS and CDR2 SASEGT. This CDR3 comprises 15 residues. CDR3: CASRPGTDLRETQYF. In DNA, the CDR3 is TGTGCCAGCAGACCAGGGACAGACCTCCGGGAGACCCAGTACTTC.

This rearrangement joins TRBV6-1 to TRBJ2-7; D gene unclear. Trimming shortened V by 6 bases and J by 0 bases, and 12 bases separated the two germline ends. This CDR3 comprises 14 residues. Germline-derived CDR1 and CDR2 are MNHNS and SASEGT. The CDR3: CASSLDLPSYEQYF. For the CDR3, the DNA is TGTGCCAGCAGCCTCGACCTTCCCTCCTACGAGCAGTACTTC.

The chain is built from TRBV28 and TRBJ1-4; D is undetermined. CDR1 is MDHEN, CDR2 SYDVKM, per germline. The CDR3 totals 14 residues. With 3 bases removed from V and 8 bases from J, the gap between germline ends came to 13 bases. The CDR3 DNA reads TGTGCCAGCAGTTTCTTCACAGAAGGGGAAAAACTGTTTTTT. This translates into CASSFFTEGEKLFF.

This clone has just one count. V and J are TRBV4-2 and TRBJ2-1, with D unclear. Germline V lookup: CDR1 LGHNA, CDR2 YNFKEQ. CDR3 length equals 15 residues. V was clipped by 0 bases and J by 5 bases, with 11 bases between them. The CDR3 DNA sequence: TGTGCCAGCAGCCAAGAGGTCGGCTTCCACAATGAGCAGTTCTTC. Translating it yields CASSQEVGFHNEQFF.

This clone was found once. The V and J genes are TRBV7-2 and TRBJ2-5, with TRBD1 matching 9 bases. The CDR3 extends over 18 amino acids. V lost 5 bases and J lost 4; bases outside the gene matches: 17. CDR1 SGHTA and CDR2 FQGNSA come from the germline V gene. CDR3 loop: CASSISRGTGRARETQYF. Here the CDR3 DNA reads TGTGCCAGCAGCATCTCACGGGGGACAGGGAGGGCTCGAGAGACCCAGTACTTC.

The rearrangement joins TRBV7-3 to TRBJ1-2, with 8 bases identical to TRBD1. The CDR3 loop spans 13 amino acids. With 5 bases clipped from V and 8 bases from J, the junction kept 7 bases outside the gene matches. Germline CDR1 reads SGHTA; CDR2 reads FQGTGA. This CDR3 is CASSRGQGGGYTF. The CDR3 nucleotides read TGTGCCAGCAGCAGAGGACAGGGCGGGGGCTACACCTTC.

The rearrangement joins TRBV20-1 to TRBJ2-5, with no clear D. This CDR3 region has 11 residues. In germline, CDR1 is DFQATT, CDR2 SNEGSKA (reference sequence). V shed 4 bases and J shed 5 bases, with 8 bases lying between them. Here the CDR3 reads CSAKGLETQYF. CDR3 DNA: TGCAGTGCTAAAGGCCTGGAGACCCAGTACTTC.

The chain employs TRBV5-1 and TRBJ2-2, with TRBD1 as a possible D gene (6 bases). Germline CDR1 and CDR2: SGHRS and YFSETQ. The length of the CDR3 is 15 residues. The ends were cut back, 0 bases at V and 4 bases at J, with 10 bases in the middle. The CDR3 nucleotides read TGCGCCAGCAGCTTGGCGGGCAGGGGCACCGGGGAGCTGTTTTTT. Translation gives CASSLAGRGTGELFF.

This chain connects TRBV29-1 to TRBJ2-7; D gene ambiguous. Trimming took 0 bases from V and 2 from J, leaving 11 bases between them. This CDR3 comprises 14 residues. CDR1 is SQVTM and CDR2 is ANQGSEA in the germline V gene. CDR3 bases: TGCAGCGTTGAAGATCGAGGCTCAACCTACGAGCAGTACTTC. Translation: CSVEDRGSTYEQYF.

The chain links TRBV21-1 to TRBJ2-7; the table's D call of TRBD2 was not tested on the DNA. TRBV21-1 is marked as a pseudogene. The length of the CDR3 is 16 residues. The CDR3 region is CASSSHGEGREGEQYF. The DNA for the CDR3 is TGTGCCAGCAGCTCACATGGGGAGGGCAGGGAGGGCGAGCAGTACTTC.

The chain joins TRBV25-1 to TRBJ2-1; D is ambiguous. The V and J ends lost 2 bases and 2 bases respectively, with 4 bases between them. Germline assignment: CDR1 MGHDK and CDR2 SYGVNS. This CDR3 comprises 13 residues. CDR3 amino acids: CASSERAYNEQFF. DNA for the CDR3: TGTGCCAGCAGTGAAAGGGCCTACAATGAGCAGTTCTTC.

This clone was counted between two and nine times. This sequence joins TRBV27 and TRBJ1-5; 9 bases align to TRBD1. Germline-derived CDR1 and CDR2 are MNHEY and SMNVEV (reference sequence). The CDR3 length is 15 residues. Trimming removed 5 bases from V and 2 bases from J; junction bases left unmatched: 4. This CDR3 reads CASSMGQGGNQPQHF. CDR3 DNA: TGTGCCAGCAGTATGGGACAGGGTGGCAATCAGCCCCAGCATTTT.

The rearrangement uses TRBV2 and TRBJ2-5, with D tentatively TRBD1 (5 bases). The V and J ends lost 7 bases and 5 bases respectively, with 11 bases between them. There are 12 residues in the CDR3. CDR1 and CDR2 (germline): SNHLY, FYNNEI. The CDR3 nucleotides are TGTGCCAGCAAAGGGGTCGGCGAGACCCAGTACTTC. It specifies CASKGVGETQYF.

This clone was detected only once. The CDR3 loop is CASSSKDTDQPQHF. The CDR3 bases are TGTGCCAGCAGTTCTAAGGACACGGATCAGCCCCAGCATTTT. This sequence joins TRBV27 and TRBJ1-5; perhaps TRBD1 as D (5 bases). Trimming shortened V by 4 bases and J by 5 bases, and 12 bases separated the two germline ends. CDR3 size: 14 residues. Germline V gives CDR1 MNHEY, CDR2 SMNVEV (reference sequence).

The CDR3 region is CASSLTPTGTDGYTF. The CDR3 DNA reads as TGCGCCAGCAGCTTGACCCCCACCGGGACAGATGGCTACACCTTC. This chain connects TRBV5-1 to TRBJ1-2; 7 bases match TRBD1. V lost 1 base to trimming and J lost 6 bases; unmatched junction nucleotides: 9. The CDR3 length is 15 residues. CDR1 is SGHRS and CDR2 is YFSETQ in the germline V gene.

The CDR3 loop reads CASSRGSVQETQYF. CDR3 in DNA: TGTGCCAGCAGCCGGGGCTCTGTCCAAGAGACCCAGTACTTC. The chain combines TRBV7-9 with TRBJ2-5, with D perhaps assigned TRBD1 or TRBD2 (5 bases each). The CDR3 runs 14 residues. The V gene lost 5 bases and the J gene lost 1 base, with 11 bases spanning the gap. Per the germline V gene, CDR1 is SEHNR and CDR2 is FQNEAQ (reference sequence).

The table lists this clone with a few counts. The V call is TRBV5-1, the J call TRBJ2-2; D is tentatively TRBD1 or TRBD2 (5 bases each). The germline V gene encodes CDR1 SGHRS and CDR2 YFSETQ. There are 15 residues in the CDR3. Between the trimmed V and J ends, which lost 1 base and 4 bases, there was a span of 11 bases. CDR3 residues: CASSLTGPTTGELFF. In nucleotides, the CDR3 is TGCGCCAGCAGCTTGACGGGACCGACCACCGGGGAGCTGTTTTTT.

This chain connects TRBV28 to TRBJ2-5; tentative D call: TRBD1 (5 bases). Per germline, CDR1 MDHEN and CDR2 SYDVKM. V was clipped by 5 bases and J by 2 bases, with 18 bases between them. The CDR3 extends over 16 amino acids. The CDR3 reads CASSPLDWAGQETQYF. In DNA, the CDR3 is TGTGCCAGCAGTCCCCTCGATTGGGCAGGGCAAGAGACCCAGTACTTC. The entire variable domain, with the rest obtained from reference TRBV28 and TRBJ2-5, is as follows: DVKVTQSSRYLVKRTGEKVFLECVQDMDHENMFWYRQDPGLGLRLIYFSYDVKMKEKGDIPEGYSVSREKKERFSLILESASTNQTSMYLCASSPLDWAGQETQYFGPGTRLLVL.